The clone carrying this T cell receptor (beta chain) was counted many times. The germline V and J ends were trimmed by 4 bases and 4 bases, with 11 bases remaining between them. CDR1 is SGHTA and CDR2 is FQGNSA in the germline V gene. The CDR3 contains 13 residues. MiXCR was run by TCRdb on the RT-PCR reads, yielding one entry per CDR3 protein. This sample yields about 680,000 distinct CDR3 sequences, of which 12% to 15% are seen a single time; 3.6% belongs to the top ten. Sequencing was done on a sample of memory CD4+ T cells from blood. This clonotype was obtained from a female donor in good health, serving as a healthy control. The V gene is TRBV7-2, the J gene TRBJ2-7, with D unclear. CDR3 amino acids: CASSSRIGYEQYF. CDR3 DNA: TGTGCCAGCAGCTCTAGGATTGGGTACGAGCAGTACTTC. The full variable domain, its missing parts supplied by reference TRBV7-2 and TRBJ2-7, is GAGVSQSPSNKVTEKGKDVELRCDPISGHTALYWYRQSLGQGLEFLIYFQGNSAPDKSGLPSDRFSAERTGGSVSTLTIQRTQQEDSAVYLCASSSRIGYEQYFGPGTRLTVT.